Each of the 23 T cell receptor beta chains below was sequenced from the same sample in a study of vaccination and CD4 T cells after COVID-19. Stated time point: late sampling 161 to 241 days after vaccination in a few convalescent patients. TCRdb passed the PCR reads through MiXCR, listing each CDR3 protein once. The table includes tens of thousands of distinct CDR3 sequences, about 46% detected once. The sample here was CD4+ T cells from blood, taken about 7 months after SARS-CoV-2 vaccination. Source of these receptors: a human donor who had recovered from COVID-19.

V is TRBV27 and J is TRBJ2-1; 9 nucleotides agree with TRBD2. Germline CDR1 and CDR2: MNHEY and SMNVEV (reference sequence). The CDR3 has 14 residues. V trimming: 6 bases; J trimming: 4 bases; junction bases outside the gene matches: 4. CDR3: CASSLAGTYNEQFF. The CDR3 coding sequence is TGTGCCAGCAGCCTAGCGGGAACGTACAATGAGCAGTTCTTC.

V and J are TRBV24-1 and TRBJ1-5, with TRBD1 matching over 7 bases. The CDR3 covers 16 residues. The germline V gene encodes CDR1 KGHDR and CDR2 SFDVKD. Trimming took 4 bases from V and 6 from J; bases not matched to a gene: 11. In DNA form, the CDR3 reads TGTGCCACCAGTGACCGGAGACAGGGAGAGGGTCAGCCCCAGCATTTT. Amino acids: CATSDRRQGEGQPQHF.

V usage is TRBV19 and J usage is TRBJ2-1; 12 positions agree with TRBD2. J lost 7 bases, V lost 5 bases, and 3 bases had no gene match. CDR3 length: 14 residues. Germline V CDR1 and CDR2: LNHDA, SQIVND (reference sequence). DNA for the CDR3: TGTGCCAGTAGTCGGCTAGCGGGAGGGAATGAGCAGTTCTTC. This encodes CASSRLAGGNEQFF. Full variable domain (rest looked up from reference TRBV19 and TRBJ2-1): DGGITQSPKYLFRKEGQNVTLSCEQNLNHDAMYWYRQDPGQGLRLIYYSQIVNDFQKGDIAEGYSVSREKKESFPLTVTSAQKNPTAFYLCASSRLAGGNEQFFGPGTRLTVL.

V usage is TRBV7-9 and J usage is TRBJ2-7; D call uncertain. Trimming took off 7 bases at V and 3 bases at J, with 16 bases between the two ends. This CDR3 is 14 amino acids long. Germline-derived CDR1 and CDR2 are SEHNR and FQNEAQ (reference sequence). The CDR3 reads CASTIAGGYYEQYF. The CDR3 DNA follows: TGTGCCAGCACGATCGCCGGTGGGTACTACGAGCAGTACTTC.

The rearrangement links TRBV5-4 to TRBJ2-3, with D unresolved. Deletions cut 5 bases from V and 5 bases from J, with 21 bases between. Germline V gene sequence: CDR1 SGHNT, CDR2 YYREEE (reference sequence). This CDR3 contains 16 residues. The CDR3 is CASSLGPTRKGDTQYF. CDR3 DNA: TGTGCCAGCAGTTTAGGTCCTACGCGGAAGGGAGATACGCAGTATTTT.

This clonotype appeared a few times. The J gene is TRBJ1-1, the V gene TRBV19; D is unresolved. The CDR3 has 15 amino acids. The germline gives CDR1 LNHDA, CDR2 SQIVND (reference sequence). The germline V and J ends were trimmed by 1 base and 4 bases, with 13 bases remaining between them. The CDR3 DNA reads as TGTGCCAGTAGTATAGGGGTCAGGATGGGCACTGAAGCTTTCTTT. This gives the protein CASSIGVRMGTEAFF. The whole variable domain, remainder taken from reference TRBV19 and TRBJ1-1, is DGGITQSPKYLFRKEGQNVTLSCEQNLNHDAMYWYRQDPGQGLRLIYYSQIVNDFQKGDIAEGYSVSREKKESFPLTVTSAQKNPTAFYLCASSIGVRMGTEAFFGQGTRLTVV.

V and J are TRBV6-5 and TRBJ2-3; the D call may be TRBD1 or TRBD2 (6 bases each). CDR3 size: 16 residues. V was cut by 4 bases and J by 2 bases, with 16 bases left in between. Germline CDR1 MNHEY, CDR2 SVGAGI. The CDR3 DNA reads TGTGCCAGCAGTTTAGGGACAAGGGGGGACACAGATACGCAGTATTTT. Residues: CASSLGTRGDTDTQYF.

This clonotype was detected once. CDR3 loop: CASSLGGSRSWETQYF. The CDR3 bases are TGTGCCAGCAGCTTAGGTGGCAGCCGGTCGTGGGAGACCCAGTACTTC. J is TRBJ2-5 and V is TRBV7-6; no clear D gene. Germline loops: CDR1 SGHVS, CDR2 FNYEAQ. The CDR3 runs to 16 residues. V lost 1 base and J 5 bases, leaving 17 bases between the germline ends.

This clonotype was found a few times. The gene calls are TRBV28 and TRBJ1-5, with D perhaps matching TRBD1 (6 bases). The CDR3 is 14 residues long. Germline CDR1 reads MDHEN; CDR2 reads SYDVKM. V lost 7 bases, J lost 6 bases, and 16 bases lay in between. CDR3 nucleotides: TGTGCCAGCACCATCCAGCCGGGGGCTCAGCCCCAGCATTTT. This sequence encodes CASTIQPGAQPQHF.

This clonotype was seen a few times. DNA for the CDR3: TGTGCCAGCAGGACAGGGGGGAATGAGCAGTTCTTC. It yields the protein CASRTGGNEQFF. This chain links TRBV7-2 with TRBJ2-1; TRBD1 agrees at 9 bases. The CDR3 is made up of 12 amino acids. Germline trimming cut 6 bases from V and 7 bases from J; bases unmatched to any gene: 1. The germline CDR1 and CDR2 sequences are SGHTA and FQGNSA.

CDR3 loop: CASSVEGSGSYEQYF. The CDR3 nucleotides are TGTGCCAGCAGTGTTGAGGGCTCGGGCTCCTACGAGCAGTACTTC. V is TRBV6-1 and J is TRBJ2-7; a possible D gene is TRBD2 (5 bases). Germline-derived CDR1 and CDR2 are MNHNS and SASEGT. This CDR3 has 15 residues. Trimming removed 4 bases at V and 0 bases at J, with 13 bases between.

This rearrangement joins TRBV20-1 to TRBJ1-2; 9 positions agree with TRBD1. The V gene's germline CDR1 is DFQATT and CDR2 SNEGSKA (reference sequence). The CDR3 loop spans 12 amino acids. The CDR3 here is CRGQGESYGYTF. DNA for the CDR3: TGCAGGGGACAGGGCGAAAGCTATGGCTACACCTTC.

In its sample, this clonotype was seen a few times. The gene calls are TRBV12-3 or TRBV12-4 and TRBJ1-5, with D uncertain. Trimming pared 10 bases from V and 7 bases from J, leaving 17 bases between. The CDR3 is 13 residues long. In nucleotides, the CDR3 is TGTGCCACAGCTAGGAGACAAGCGCAGCCCCAGCATTTT. Translating it yields CATARRQAQPQHF.

A few counts support this clonotype. The chain uses TRBV20-1 and TRBJ2-5; no clear D gene. The CDR3 extends over 11 amino acids. The germline gives CDR1 DFQATT, CDR2 SNEGSKA (reference sequence). Deletions cut 5 bases from V and 2 bases from J, with 6 bases between. The CDR3 protein is CSAASQETQYF. In nucleotides, the CDR3 is TGCAGTGCTGCTAGTCAAGAGACCCAGTACTTC.

This clonotype was found a few times. The chain recombines TRBV27 with TRBJ1-5; D unresolved. The ends were cut back, 0 bases at V and 9 bases at J, with 9 bases in the middle. The germline CDR1 and CDR2 sequences are MNHEY and SMNVEV (reference sequence). The CDR3 is 13 amino acids. The CDR3 nucleotides are TGTGCCAGCAGTTTATCGTTAGGCTGGCCCCAGCATTTT. Protein product: CASSLSLGWPQHF.

This chain uses TRBV6-1 with TRBJ2-1, with 14 bases matching TRBD2. Per the germline V gene, CDR1 is MNHNS and CDR2 is SASEGT. Trimming at V came to 0 bases and at J to 6 bases, leaving 1 base not matched to a gene. The CDR3 has 16 amino acids. The CDR3 sequence is CASSEAGTSGGNEQFF. For the CDR3, the DNA is TGTGCCAGCAGTGAAGCCGGGACTAGCGGGGGCAATGAGCAGTTCTTC.

This clonotype was picked up a small number of times. This chain uses TRBV6-4 with TRBJ2-7; no firm D call. The CDR3 has 10 amino acids. Germline loops: CDR1 MRHNA, CDR2 SNTAGT. Trimming removed 5 bases at V and 4 bases at J, with 3 bases between. For the CDR3, the DNA is TGTGCCAGCAGTCGATACGAGCAGTACTTC. Its translation is CASSRYEQYF.

V gene TRBV7-9 combines with J gene TRBJ1-2, with D tentatively TRBD1 (6 bases). Germline V CDR1 and CDR2: SEHNR, FQNEAQ (reference sequence). The CDR3 contains 12 residues. The ends were cut back, 5 bases at V and 8 bases at J, with 12 bases in the middle. CDR3 coding DNA: TGTGCCAGCAGCAAACAGGGTCGAGGCTACACCTTC. Its translation: CASSKQGRGYTF.

The sample holds a few counts of this clonotype. This rearrangement joins TRBV7-9 to TRBJ1-1; TRBD1 matches 8 bases. The CDR3 has 17 residues. Germline assignment: CDR1 SEHNR and CDR2 FQNEAQ (reference sequence). Trimming cost V 5 bases and J 5 bases; bases outside gene matches: 16. CDR3 sequence reads: CASSPTGGGTRRTEAFF. CDR3 bases: TGTGCCAGCAGCCCCACAGGGGGGGGAACGAGGAGGACTGAAGCTTTCTTT.

This clonotype was observed a handful of times. The chain joins TRBV7-2 to TRBJ2-5; 7 bases are shared with TRBD2. V shed 2 bases, J shed 5 bases, and the junction held 5 bases outside the gene matches. The V gene's germline CDR1 is SGHTA and CDR2 FQGNSA. The CDR3 length is 14 residues. CDR3 sequence (DNA): TGTGCCAGCAGCTTACCCTCCGGGAGGGAGACCCAGTACTTC. It translates to CASSLPSGRETQYF.

This sequence joins TRBV23-1 and TRBJ2-3; the match to TRBD2 covers 12 bases. TRBV23-1 is placed among ORFs of uncertain function. This CDR3 has 16 residues. The trim removed 2 bases at V and 5 bases at J, leaving 5 bases unmatched. Written as DNA, the CDR3 is TGCGCCAGCAGTCAAATGCTAGCGGGAGGGCGAGATACGCAGTATTTT. Translated, it gives CASSQMLAGGRDTQYF.

The gene calls are TRBV28 and TRBJ1-2, with D uncertain. The CDR3 contains 12 residues. CDR1 is MDHEN, CDR2 SYDVKM, per germline. The V and J ends lost 9 bases and 4 bases respectively, with 12 bases between them. The DNA of the CDR3 is TGTGCCAGTAACGGTTTGAGCTATGGCTACACCTTC. Protein: CASNGLSYGYTF.

This sequence joins TRBV5-4 and TRBJ1-1; 7 nucleotides line up with TRBD1. The ends lost 4 bases at V and 1 base at J; junction bases unmatched: 4. CDR3 size: 14 residues. CDR1 and CDR2 from the germline V gene are SGHNT and YYREEE (reference sequence). CDR3 amino acids: CASSPPGGNTEAFF. CDR3 sequence (DNA): TGTGCCAGCAGCCCCCCAGGGGGGAACACTGAAGCTTTCTTT.